This T cell receptor beta chain was captured by sequencing in a study of blood T cell repertoires in COVID-19. Study at large: Spain, Italy and the United States supplied samples that represented acute and convalescent COVID-19. PBMCs, B-cell-depleted T cells, or T cells provided the cDNA or gDNA that made up the material.

Per the authors' pipeline: Nucleated cell number was recorded as an estimate derived from reference gene primer amplification. Measured with immunoSEQ multiplex PCR; TCRdb has only the in-frame clones, and not every one. The V and J calls and clone size are taken from that table; D and trimming were inferred from the DNA. The table includes around 57,000 clones, under 85% detected once. Trimming removed 7 bases at V and 4 bases at J, with 16 bases between. The CDR3 consists of 13 residues. Germline V gives CDR1 SQVTM, CDR2 ANQGSEA. The sequence derives from a woman in her 70s with acute or convalescent COVID-19. The material sequenced was peripheral blood. This chain joins TRBV29-1 and TRBJ1-1; D remains unclear. DNA of the CDR3: TGCAGCGCTAAAGAGGGAGTGGGCACTGAAGCTTTCTTT. It encodes CSAKEGVGTEAFF. The whole variable domain, remainder taken from reference TRBV29-1 and TRBJ1-1, is SAVISQKPSRDICQRGTSLTIQCQVDSQVTMMFWYRQQPGQSLTLIATANQGSEATYESGFVIDKFPISRPNLTFSTLTVSNMSPEDSSIYLCSAKEGVGTEAFFGQGTRLTVV.